The clone carrying this T cell receptor beta chain appeared once. Its specificity is not known. Clones were read by immunoSEQ multiplex PCR, and TCRdb kept only the in-frame ones, dropping some. The repertoire has about 60,000 clones, around 80% of them found once; the top ten carry about 4%. V trimming: 5 bases; J trimming: 4 bases; junction bases outside the gene matches: 4. Per the germline V gene, CDR1 is MNHEY and CDR2 is SVGAGI. CDR3 length equals 13 residues. This sample stems from a study of radiotherapy plus CTLA-4 blockade in lung cancer. Whole-study context: With less than 40% of patients having disease control, objective responses were seen in about 18%.

Study observations and caveats: Response was reportedly best predicted by early blood T cell clone dynamics, with interferon-beta.

The starting material was peripheral blood, obtained from a patient treated with radiotherapy plus ipilimumab. This rearrangement joins TRBV6-5 to TRBJ1-2; 7 bases are a match to TRBD1. This clonotype was sampled from a human donor with non-small cell lung cancer who had a partial response to radiotherapy plus ipilimumab. The CDR3 is CASSPTGSYGYTF. The CDR3 DNA follows: TGTGCCAGCAGTCCGACAGGGAGCTATGGCTACACCTTC.